This is a list of T cell receptor beta chains from one sample in a study of T cells after posttransplantation cyclophosphamide. The repertoire was sequenced with immunoSEQ multiplex PCR; TCRdb's copy has only in-frame clones and lacks some. Among some 10,000 clones listed, approximately 80% were seen once. The source material was PBMCs, sampled roughly 1,800 days after allogeneic stem cell transplant with posttransplant cyclophosphamide. These receptors all stem from a female patient in her forties or fifties who received an allogeneic stem cell transplant from a related donor, was CMV-positive, and had no GVHD. Some T cells may trace back to the graft donor. Each CDR3 is given with its conserved first and last residue. The D gene is left open where the match is weak. Size is stated for part of the rows, as once, few or many counts, or as a class when the clone is expanded.

NA TRBJ1-2 NA TRBV6-5 CASSYIRGRNYGYTF TGTGCCAGCAGTTACATCAGGGGCCGAAACTATGGCTACACCTTC
NA TRBJ1-1 NA TRBV6-6 CASLAQGLNTEAFF TGTGCCAGCTTAGCCCAGGGTCTGAACACTGAAGCTTTCTTT
TRBD1 TRBJ2-7 NA TRBV11-2 CASSPPGQSSYEQYF TGTGCCAGCAGTCCGCCGGGACAGAGCTCCTACGAGCAGTACTTC
TRBD1 TRBJ1-2 NA TRBV29-1 CSVGTGIVYGYTF TGCAGCGTCGGGACAGGGATCGTCTATGGCTACACCTTC
NA TRBJ1-6 NA TRBV19 CASSWSSYNSPLHF TGTGCCAGTAGCTGGAGCTCCTATAATTCACCCCTCCACTTT
NA TRBJ1-1 few TRBV6-5 CASSPFPTGHTEAFF TGTGCCAGCAGTCCCTTCCCAACAGGACACACTGAAGCTTTCTTT
NA TRBJ1-1 NA TRBV7-3 CASSSYGMTGNTEAFF TGTGCCAGCAGCTCCTACGGCATGACAGGGAACACTGAAGCTTTCTTT
TRBD1 TRBJ1-1 NA TRBV6-5 CASKGQGARNTEAFF TGTGCCAGCAAGGGACAGGGGGCACGAAACACTGAAGCTTTCTTT
TRBD1 TRBJ1-1 NA TRBV27 CASSPGTVHEAFF TGTGCCAGCAGTCCCGGGACAGTTCATGAAGCTTTCTTT
NA TRBJ2-3 once TRBV7-3 CASSAFHRAGIDTQYF TGTGCCAGCTCAGCCTTTCACAGGGCCGGGATAGATACGCAGTATTTT
NA TRBJ2-7 NA TRBV19 CASSNRQDFYEQYF TGTGCCAGTAGTAATCGACAGGATTTCTACGAGCAGTACTTC
NA TRBJ2-3 once TRBV9 CASSVAPSGTDTQYF TGTGCCAGCAGCGTAGCCCCTTCCGGCACAGATACGCAGTATTTT
TRBD2 TRBJ2-2 once TRBV30 CAWSVRGGDTGELFF TGTGCCTGGAGTGTACGGGGGGGGGACACCGGGGAGCTGTTTTTT
TRBD2 TRBJ2-7 NA TRBV27 CASSLSGTTYEQYF TGTGCCAGCAGTTTATCGGGGACTACCTACGAGCAGTACTTC
TRBD2 TRBJ2-7 NA TRBV7-2 CASSLHFQREGYEQYF TGTGCCAGCAGCTTACATTTCCAGCGGGAGGGCTACGAGCAGTACTTC
NA TRBJ2-3 NA TRBV7-6 CASSFQLKTDTQYF TGTGCCAGCAGCTTCCAGTTGAAAACAGATACGCAGTATTTT
NA TRBJ1-5 NA TRBV6-1 CASSSTGVSQPQHF TGTGCCAGCAGTTCAACCGGGGTGAGTCAGCCCCAGCATTTT
NA TRBJ1-5 few TRBV7-3 CASSTENGQPQHF TGTGCCAGCAGCACAGAGAATGGTCAGCCCCAGCATTTT
NA TRBJ2-5 NA TRBV6-5 CASGDYQETQYF TGTGCCAGCGGGGACTACCAAGAGACCCAGTACTTC
NA TRBJ1-2 NA TRBV5-4 CASSLGDLLHQGYTF TGTGCCAGCAGCTTAGGCGACTTACTCCACCAAGGCTACACCTTC
TRBD2 TRBJ2-1 NA TRBV7-8 CASSFAGGGYNEQFF TGTGCCAGCAGCTTTGCGGGAGGTGGGTACAATGAGCAGTTCTTC
NA TRBJ2-2 NA TRBV28 CASSLFGATGELFF TGTGCCAGCAGTCTGTTTGGGGCCACCGGGGAGCTGTTTTTT
NA TRBJ2-5 NA TRBV6-1 CASSEVLGTVEETQYF TGTGCCAGCAGTGAAGTCTTGGGCACTGTTGAAGAGACCCAGTACTTC
TRBD1 TRBJ1-5 few TRBV7-2 CASSLMTGVGNQPQHF TGTGCCAGCAGCTTAATGACAGGGGTTGGCAATCAGCCCCAGCATTTT
TRBD2 TRBJ2-7 NA TRBV7-2 CASSLPVAAGVFNEQYF TGTGCCAGCAGCTTGCCAGTAGCGGCGGGAGTATTCAACGAGCAGTACTTC
NA TRBJ2-7 NA TRBV7-6 CASSSPGTMPYEQYF TGTGCCAGCAGCTCACCGGGGACAATGCCCTACGAGCAGTACTTC
NA TRBJ2-7 NA TRBV7-2 CASSLAAAHSYEQYF TGTGCCAGCAGCTTAGCGGCGGCGCACTCCTACGAGCAGTACTTC
TRBD1 TRBJ1-3 NA TRBV7-9 CASSLGWGQTRSSGNTIYF TGTGCCAGCAGCTTAGGATGGGGACAGACCCGTAGCTCTGGAAACACCATATATTTT
NA TRBJ1-1 NA TRBV7-8 CASNPLEARNTEAFF TGTGCCAGCAACCCCCTCGAGGCGAGGAACACTGAAGCTTTCTTT
TRBD2 TRBJ2-7 NA TRBV5-1 CASSLRPLAAHEQYF TGCGCCAGCAGCTTGCGCCCACTAGCGGCCCACGAGCAGTACTTC
NA TRBJ1-1 once TRBV5-1 CASILQGQAFF TGCGCCAGCATCCTCCAGGGCCAAGCTTTCTTT
NA TRBJ2-1 NA TRBV7-6 CASSLTREWAGGFF TGTGCCAGCAGCTTAACCCGTGAATGGGCCGGAGGGTTCTTC
NA TRBJ1-2 NA TRBV27 CASSFAVPNYGYTF TGTGCCAGCAGTTTCGCGGTCCCTAACTATGGCTACACCTTC
NA TRBJ2-1 once TRBV29-1 CSVLAPLTYNEQFF TGCAGCGTGCTAGCGCCCCTTACCTACAATGAGCAGTTCTTC
TRBD1 TRBJ1-2 NA TRBV25-1 CASSEWGTGDYGYTF TGTGCCAGCAGTGAATGGGGCACAGGGGACTATGGCTACACCTTC
NA TRBJ2-2 few TRBV6-5 CASSIVNTGELFF TGTGCCAGCAGTATCGTGAACACCGGGGAGCTGTTTTTT
NA TRBJ1-2 NA TRBV7-2 CASSLPGQHTF TGTGCCAGCAGCTTGCCAGGGCAACACACCTTC
TRBD1 TRBJ1-1 NA TRBV15 CATSRDSRGRWLEMNTEAFF TGTGCCACCAGCAGAGATTCCAGGGGGCGATGGTTGGAGATGAACACTGAAGCTTTCTTT
NA TRBJ1-4 once TRBV21-1 CASSKKQVRADEKLFF TGTGCCAGCAGCAAAAAACAGGTCCGGGCAGATGAAAAACTGTTTTTT
NA TRBJ2-5 NA TRBV18 CASSPPAANRDQETQYF TGTGCCAGCTCACCACCGGCAGCTAACAGGGACCAAGAGACCCAGTACTTC
NA TRBJ2-3 NA TRBV9 CASSPGIAVGTDTQYF TGTGCCAGCAGCCCGGGTATAGCGGTTGGCACAGATACGCAGTATTTT
TRBD1 TRBJ1-3 NA TRBV7-2 CASSLGGGASGNTIYF TGTGCCAGCAGCTTAGGAGGGGGCGCCTCTGGAAACACCATATATTTT
TRBD1 TRBJ1-1 NA TRBV7-9 CASSLDRSGEAFF TGTGCCAGCAGCTTGGACAGGTCGGGAGAAGCTTTCTTT
NA TRBJ2-1 NA TRBV11-1 CASSPGSLSSYNEQFF TGTGCCAGCAGCCCAGGGTCACTAAGCTCCTACAATGAGCAGTTCTTC
NA TRBJ1-4 NA TRBV27 CASSLFSFPATEKLFF TGTGCCAGCAGTTTATTTAGCTTCCCAGCCACCGAAAAACTGTTTTTT